The 29 T cell receptor beta chains listed next were all sequenced from one sample in a study of blood T cell repertoires in COVID-19. TCRdb's table, derived via immunoSEQ multiplex PCR, lists solely in-frame clones and lacks some. The sample has over 100,000 clones; 75% to 85% are singletons. Sequenced input: peripheral blood. Source of these receptors: a man in his 70s with acute or convalescent COVID-19.

There are a few counts of this clone. This chain joins TRBV30 and TRBJ1-5, with D tentatively TRBD1 (6 bases). The V end was cut by 4 bases, the J end by 7 bases, with 17 bases between. CDR1 is GTSNPN and CDR2 is SVGIG in the germline V gene (reference sequence). The CDR3 contains 14 residues. CDR3 protein: CAWTLGGLGQPQHF. The CDR3 DNA is TGTGCCTGGACCCTGGGGGGGCTTGGGCAGCCCCAGCATTTT.

This rearrangement joins TRBV29-1 to TRBJ2-1, with D possibly matching TRBD2 (6 bases). CDR3 size: 16 residues. V dropped 6 bases and J dropped 5 bases, with 23 bases sitting between them. CDR1 is SQVTM, CDR2 ANQGSEA, per germline. The CDR3 sequence is CSVYTYDGGRDNEQFF. The CDR3, as DNA: TGCAGCGTATACACCTATGACGGGGGTCGGGACAATGAGCAGTTCTTC.

V usage is TRBV27 and J usage is TRBJ1-6; TRBD1 is a possible D gene (5 bases). V gave up 5 bases and J gave up 9 bases, with 17 bases separating them. Germline CDR1 MNHEY, CDR2 SMNVEV (reference sequence). This CDR3 is built from 15 residues. The CDR3: CASSLYQGYSSPLHF. In nucleotides, the CDR3 is TGTGCCAGCAGTCTCTATCAGGGTTACAGTTCACCCCTCCACTTT.

This chain joins TRBV5-1 and TRBJ2-7; D is uncertain. The CDR3 spans 13 residues. Looked up from germline, CDR1 is SGHRS and CDR2 is YFSETQ. The V end was cut by 0 bases, the J end by 4 bases, with 8 bases between. CDR3 amino acids: CASSLAQKYEQYF. The CDR3 bases are TGCGCCAGCAGCTTGGCCCAGAAGTACGAGCAGTACTTC.

The chain recombines TRBV5-1 with TRBJ2-3; weak D call: TRBD1 (6 bases). The CDR3 sequence is 14 residues long. Trimming took 4 bases from V and 0 from J, leaving 9 bases between them. CDR1 is SGHRS, CDR2 YFSETQ, per germline. The CDR3 sequence is CASSVGHSTDTQYF. The CDR3 bases are TGCGCCAGCAGCGTGGGACACAGCACAGATACGCAGTATTTT.

V and J are TRBV5-6 and TRBJ1-3; D not resolved. V gave up 5 bases and J gave up 0 bases, with 12 bases separating them. The CDR3 runs 15 residues. CDR1 is SGHDT, CDR2 YYEEEE, per germline. CDR3 in DNA: TGTGCCAGCAGACCGGCGTGGAGCTCTGGAAACACCATATATTTT. It is translated as CASRPAWSSGNTIYF.

The sample holds one count of this clone. The genes are TRBV6-5 and TRBJ1-3; no clear D gene. Trimming shortened V by 5 bases and J by 0 bases, and 8 bases separated the two germline ends. This CDR3 has 14 amino acids. Germline CDR1 reads MNHEY; CDR2 reads SVGAGI. Written as DNA, the CDR3 is TGTGCCAGCAGTACAGATCCCTCTGGAAACACCATATATTTT. Translation: CASSTDPSGNTIYF.

This rearrangement joins TRBV28 to TRBJ1-2; 8 bases are shared with TRBD1. The ends lost 2 bases at V and 5 bases at J; junction bases unmatched: 7. Germline CDR1 MDHEN, CDR2 SYDVKM. This CDR3 region has 15 residues. CDR3 residues: CASSLDGQGSYGYTF. CDR3 nucleotides: TGTGCCAGCAGTTTAGACGGACAGGGATCATATGGCTACACCTTC.

The CDR3 here is CASSEPVGTGVSNEQFF. DNA for the CDR3: TGCGCCAGCAGTGAGCCAGTGGGGACAGGGGTTAGCAATGAGCAGTTCTTC. J is TRBJ2-1 and V is TRBV10-2; 10 bases are a match to TRBD1. The CDR3 is 17 amino acids. The J segment lost 6 bases and the V segment lost 2 bases, leaving 10 bases of the junction unmatched. CDR1 and CDR2 from the germline V gene are WSHSY and SAAADI.

The rearrangement uses TRBV30 and TRBJ1-1; D ambiguous. The germline V gene encodes CDR1 GTSNPN and CDR2 SVGIG (reference sequence). The CDR3 extends over 12 amino acids. Trimming left V 4 bases short and J 0 bases short, with 6 bases between. CDR3 nucleotides: TGTGCCTGGATTCTTATGAACACTGAAGCTTTCTTT. This sequence encodes CAWILMNTEAFF.

The chain recombines TRBV7-9 with TRBJ2-4; TRBD1 might be the D (5 bases). The CDR3 extends over 15 amino acids. V lost 1 base and J lost 0, with 7 bases in between. Germline loops: CDR1 SEHNR, CDR2 FQNEAQ (reference sequence). CDR3 sequence reads: CASSLGQLAKNIQYF. CDR3 coding DNA: TGTGCCAGCAGCTTAGGACAGCTAGCCAAAAACATTCAGTACTTC. The full variable domain, with the rest looked up from reference TRBV7-9 and TRBJ2-4, is DTGVSQNPRHKITKRGQNVTFRCDPISEHNRLYWYRQTLGQGPEFLTYFQNEAQLEKSRLLSDRFSAERPKGSFSTLEIQRTEQGDSAMYLCASSLGQLAKNIQYFGAGTRLSVL.

The chain is built from TRBV3-1 (or the pseudogene TRBV3-2) and TRBJ2-2; D not resolved. Trimming shortened V by 4 bases and J by 6 bases, and 9 bases separated the two germline ends. The length of the CDR3 is 13 residues. The germline V gene encodes CDR1 LGHDT and CDR2 YNNKEL (reference sequence). The CDR3 nucleotides read TGTGCCAGCAGCCGCTTAGTTGCCGGGGAGCTGTTTTTT. Translation: CASSRLVAGELFF.

The rearrangement joins TRBV2 to TRBJ2-2; 11 nucleotides agree with TRBD2. CDR1 is SNHLY and CDR2 is FYNNEI in the germline V gene. Trimming removed 7 bases from V and 6 bases from J; junction bases left unmatched: 7. The CDR3 totals 15 residues. The CDR3 here is CASILAGVGAGELFF. CDR3 bases: TGTGCCAGCATACTAGCGGGAGTGGGGGCCGGGGAGCTGTTTTTT.

The chain joins TRBV4-1 to TRBJ1-1; D gene ambiguous. Germline V gene lookup returns CDR1 MGHRA and CDR2 YSYEKL. The CDR3 spans 13 residues. Trimming removed 0 bases at V and 10 bases at J, with 12 bases between. The CDR3 coding sequence is TGCGCCAGCAGCCAAGATCGGGAAGCAAGAGCTTTCTTT. Amino acids: CASSQDREARAFF.

The chain recombines TRBV28 with TRBJ1-4; 8 positions match TRBD1. The CDR3 is 14 residues long. Trimming at V came to 3 bases and at J to 6 bases, leaving 3 bases not matched to a gene. CDR1 is MDHEN, CDR2 SYDVKM, per germline. CDR3 amino acids: CASSLAGGDEKLFF. DNA for the CDR3: TGTGCCAGCAGTTTGGCAGGGGGCGATGAAAAACTGTTTTTT.

V usage is TRBV15 and J usage is TRBJ1-5; perhaps TRBD1 as D (5 bases). There are 15 residues in the CDR3. V dropped 1 base and J dropped 0 bases, with 7 bases sitting between them. CDR1 is LNHNV and CDR2 is YYDKDF in the germline V gene (reference sequence). The CDR3 spells CATSRGQGSNQPQHF. As DNA, the CDR3 is TGTGCCACCAGCAGAGGCCAGGGTAGCAATCAGCCCCAGCATTTT.

This rearrangement joins TRBV28 to TRBJ2-1; TRBD1 agrees at 9 bases. With 4 bases clipped from V and 4 bases from J, the junction kept 8 bases outside the gene matches. The CDR3 sequence is 16 residues long. Per the germline V gene, CDR1 is MDHEN and CDR2 is SYDVKM. The CDR3 reads CASSSLPGQGYNEQFF. CDR3 in DNA: TGTGCCAGCAGTTCCTTACCGGGACAGGGTTACAATGAGCAGTTCTTC.

V is TRBV2 and J is TRBJ1-2, with 7 positions matching TRBD1. This CDR3 has 13 residues. Germline CDR1 reads SNHLY; CDR2 reads FYNNEI. V was pared by 3 bases and J by 8 bases, with 6 bases of the junction left unmatched. Here the CDR3 DNA reads TGTGCCAGCAGTGACGACAGGGTGAGAGGCTACACCTTC. Translated, it gives CASSDDRVRGYTF. The full variable domain, its missing parts supplied by reference TRBV2 and TRBJ1-2, is EPEVTQTPSHQVTQMGQEVILRCVPISNHLYFYWYRQILGQKVEFLVSFYNNEISEKSEIFDDQFSVERPDGSNFTLKIRSTKLEDSAMYFCASSDDRVRGYTFGSGTRLTVV.

The chain uses TRBV5-4 and TRBJ1-1; D might be TRBD1 (6 bases). Germline CDR1 SGHNT, CDR2 YYREEE (reference sequence). Trimming stripped 3 bases from V and 1 base from J, with 7 bases between. The CDR3 has 13 amino acids. Here the CDR3 DNA reads TGTGCCAGCAGCTCGGGACAGAACACTGAAGCTTTCTTT. Translating it yields CASSSGQNTEAFF.

CDR3 DNA sequence: TGTGCCAGTGGCCGGGAGGGGCAGACCTACGAGCAGTACTTC. It is translated as CASGREGQTYEQYF. V usage is TRBV27 and J usage is TRBJ2-7, with TRBD2 matching 8 bases. The trim removed 9 bases at V and 2 bases at J, leaving 9 bases unmatched. Looked up from germline, CDR1 is MNHEY and CDR2 is SMNVEV (reference sequence). The length of the CDR3 is 14 residues.

The V and J genes are TRBV11-2 and TRBJ2-3, with D maybe TRBD2 (5 bases). The CDR3 consists of 17 residues. In germline, CDR1 is SGHAT, CDR2 FQNNGV. With 7 bases removed from V and 2 bases from J, the gap between germline ends came to 22 bases. CDR3 DNA sequence: TGTGCCAGCACGTCGGACGGACGAAGCGGTACCACAGATACGCAGTATTTT. Translating gives CASTSDGRSGTTDTQYF.

J is TRBJ2-1 and V is TRBV19, with TRBD1 matching 8 bases. The CDR3 contains 16 residues. Germline CDR1 is LNHDA and CDR2 is SQIVND (reference sequence). J was trimmed by 1 base and V by 5 bases; bases with no gene match: 7. CDR3 loop: CASSLTGTGSYNEQFF. CDR3 nucleotides: TGTGCCAGTAGTCTGACCGGGACAGGTTCCTACAATGAGCAGTTCTTC.

Only one count was recorded for this clone. The chain couples TRBV5-1 to TRBJ2-7; TRBD1 matches 10 bases. J lost 5 bases, V lost 3 bases, and 8 bases had no gene match. Germline V gene lookup returns CDR1 SGHRS and CDR2 YFSETQ. CDR3 size: 15 residues. DNA of the CDR3: TGCGCCAGCAGCTCAAACCGGGACAGGGGCCACGAGCAGTACTTC. It encodes CASSSNRDRGHEQYF.

This clone came up once. Other DNA variants within this sample encode the same CDR3. The rearrangement uses TRBV7-9 and TRBJ1-1; D ambiguous. Trimming stripped 3 bases from V and 1 base from J, with 6 bases between. Germline assignment: CDR1 SEHNR and CDR2 FQNEAQ (reference sequence). CDR3 length: 13 amino acids. As DNA, the CDR3 is TGTGCCAGCAGCTTCTCGGGGAACACTGAAGCTTTCTTT. Its protein product is CASSFSGNTEAFF. Filled out from reference TRBV7-9 and TRBJ1-1, the complete variable domain reads DTGVSQNPRHKITKRGQNVTFRCDPISEHNRLYWYRQTLGQGPEFLTYFQNEAQLEKSRLLSDRFSAERPKGSFSTLEIQRTEQGDSAMYLCASSFSGNTEAFFGQGTRLTVV.

The rearrangement links TRBV10-3 to TRBJ1-1; 7 nucleotides agree with TRBD1. V lost 6 bases and J lost 2; bases outside the gene matches: 6. Germline assignment: CDR1 ENHRY and CDR2 SYGVKD. The CDR3 length is 14 residues. The CDR3 DNA is TGTGCCATCAGGGGTCAGGGGGATAACACTGAAGCTTTCTTT. Its protein is CAIRGQGDNTEAFF.

Worth noting for this clone: Other nucleotide sequences from this sample produce the same CDR3. The chain joins TRBV5-1 to TRBJ1-5, with TRBD1 as a possible D gene (5 bases). The CDR3 is made up of 13 amino acids. Germline V gene data show CDR1 as SGHRS and CDR2 as YFSETQ. The V gene lost 0 bases and the J gene lost 5 bases, with 6 bases spanning the gap. Here the CDR3 reads CASSLGQYQPQHF. In nucleotides, the CDR3 is TGCGCCAGCAGCTTGGGACAGTATCAGCCCCAGCATTTT.

This chain links TRBV6-2 or TRBV6-3 with TRBJ2-2; the match to TRBD1 covers 7 bases. Unmatched junction bases numbered 0, after V lost 2 bases and J lost 0 bases. Looked up from germline, CDR1 is MNHEY and CDR2 is SVGEGT. The CDR3 totals 15 residues. CDR3 amino acids: CASSYDRANTGELFF. The CDR3 DNA reads TGTGCCAGCAGTTACGACAGGGCGAACACCGGGGAGCTGTTTTTT.

The chain links TRBV19 to TRBJ1-1, with TRBD1 matching 8 bases. The V gene end was trimmed by 5 bases and the J gene end by 5 bases; junction bases not matched to a gene: 22. The V gene's germline CDR1 is LNHDA and CDR2 SQIVND (reference sequence). This CDR3 region has 19 residues. CDR3 sequence (DNA): TGTGCCAGTAGTGGCCAAAAACAGGGGGGCCTGGGCCGCATTACTGAAGCTTTCTTT. This translates into CASSGQKQGGLGRITEAFF.

V is TRBV5-6 and J is TRBJ2-7; D is unresolved. The CDR3 sequence is 14 residues long. The germline CDR1 and CDR2 sequences are SGHDT and YYEEEE. V shed 5 bases and J shed 5 bases, with 17 bases lying between them. In nucleotides, the CDR3 is TGTGCCAGCAGTGGCGGTAACACCTACGACGAGCAGTACTTC. It yields the protein CASSGGNTYDEQYF.